This T cell receptor (beta chain) appears in the sequencing data of a study of T cell responses to AZD1222 COVID-19 vaccine. Study-level findings and limits: Reports say nearly half of spike-specific TCRs go after unmutated variant regions. Clonal diversity was possibly underestimated; the donors were predominantly white British and more often female.

The protocol was immunoSEQ multiplex PCR, while the TCRdb copy is restricted to in-frame clones and leaves out a portion. The data show 140,000 to 150,000 clones, around 88% seen once. As concerns this clone: As yet, its antigen is unknown.

Sequencing was performed on peripheral blood, taken on day 0 of AZD1222 vaccination. This receptor was obtained from an adult in good health.

This CDR3 reads CASGRGGSTDTQYF. The CDR3 region has the DNA TGTGCCAGCGGTCGTGGGGGAAGCACAGATACGCAGTATTTT. The chain couples TRBV3-1 (or the pseudogene TRBV3-2) to TRBJ2-3, with D perhaps matching TRBD1 or TRBD2 (5 bases each). The CDR3 is 14 amino acids. Germline V lookup: CDR1 LGHDT, CDR2 YNNKEL (reference sequence). V was clipped by 8 bases and J by 0 bases, with 12 bases between them.